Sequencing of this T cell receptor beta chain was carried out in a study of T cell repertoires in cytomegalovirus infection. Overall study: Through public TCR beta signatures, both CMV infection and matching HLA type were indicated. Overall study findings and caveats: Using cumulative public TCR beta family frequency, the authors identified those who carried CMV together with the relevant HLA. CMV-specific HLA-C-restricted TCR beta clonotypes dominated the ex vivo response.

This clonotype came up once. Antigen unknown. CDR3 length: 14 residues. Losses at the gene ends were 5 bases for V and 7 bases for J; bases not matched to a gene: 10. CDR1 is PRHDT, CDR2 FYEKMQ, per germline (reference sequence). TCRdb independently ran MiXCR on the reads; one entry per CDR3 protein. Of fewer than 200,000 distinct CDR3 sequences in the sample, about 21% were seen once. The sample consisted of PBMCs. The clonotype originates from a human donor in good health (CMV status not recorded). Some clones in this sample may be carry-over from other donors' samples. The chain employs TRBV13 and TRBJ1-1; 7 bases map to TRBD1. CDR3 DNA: TGTGCCAGCAGCCCCGGGCAGGGGGTGAATGAAGCTTTCTTT. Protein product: CASSPGQGVNEAFF.